A selection of T cell receptor beta chains follows, all from one sample in a study of shared clonotypes between healthy human individuals. Profiling relied on immunoSEQ multiplex PCR, and the TCRdb table lists in-frame clones only, not all of them. The data show approximately 600,000 clones, with around 95% seen just once and around 0.12% held by the top ten. The sequencing sample was made of naive CD8+ T cells sorted from blood. The source of these receptors is a woman between 25 and 40 years old in good health. Both conserved end residues are part of each CDR3. A D gene is named only where the DNA matches it firmly. Some rows have no size entry. The others give once, few or many, or a class for an expanded clone.

clone size: NA; V gene: TRBV10-3; D gene: NA; J gene: TRBJ2-7; CDR3 length: 13; CDR3 protein: CAISVDSSYEQYF; CDR3 DNA: TGTGCCATCAGTGTAGACAGCTCCTACGAGCAGTACTTC
clone size: once; V gene: TRBV5-6; D gene: TRBD1; J gene: TRBJ1-1; CDR3 length: 16; CDR3 protein: CASSLKLSRGLTEAFF; CDR3 DNA: TGTGCCAGCAGCCTCAAGTTGTCCAGGGGGCTCACTGAAGCTTTCTTT
clone size: NA; V gene: TRBV6-5; D gene: NA; J gene: TRBJ2-4; CDR3 length: 14; CDR3 protein: CASTSGSHADIQYF; CDR3 DNA: TGTGCCAGCACCAGCGGGTCCCACGCTGACATTCAGTACTTC
clone size: NA; V gene: TRBV5-4; D gene: NA; J gene: TRBJ1-1; CDR3 length: 15; CDR3 protein: CASSLAEGGFAEAFF; CDR3 DNA: TGTGCCAGCAGCTTGGCGGAGGGGGGTTTCGCTGAAGCTTTCTTT
clone size: NA; V gene: TRBV19; D gene: TRBD2; J gene: TRBJ2-2; CDR3 length: 19; CDR3 protein: CASSIPRTGLAGANGELFF; CDR3 DNA: TGTGCCAGTAGTATACCCCGGACTGGGCTAGCGGGAGCTAACGGGGAGCTGTTTTTT
clone size: NA; V gene: TRBV10-2; D gene: TRBD2; J gene: TRBJ2-3; CDR3 length: 13; CDR3 protein: CASGTGGADTQYF; CDR3 DNA: TGCGCCAGCGGGACGGGAGGGGCAGATACGCAGTATTTT
clone size: NA; V gene: TRBV9; D gene: NA; J gene: TRBJ2-2; CDR3 length: 15; CDR3 protein: CASSGSRGNTGELFF; CDR3 DNA: TGTGCCAGCAGCGGGAGCAGGGGGAACACCGGGGAGCTGTTTTTT
clone size: NA; V gene: TRBV27; D gene: TRBD2; J gene: TRBJ2-4; CDR3 length: 16; CDR3 protein: CASSLSAGGTKNIQYF; CDR3 DNA: TGTGCCAGCAGTTTATCAGCGGGGGGGACCAAAAACATTCAGTACTTC
clone size: NA; V gene: TRBV7-2; D gene: NA; J gene: TRBJ1-5; CDR3 length: 14; CDR3 protein: CASSQVTGNQPQHF; CDR3 DNA: TGTGCCAGCAGCCAGGTGACAGGCAATCAGCCCCAGCATTTT
clone size: NA; V gene: TRBV5-6; D gene: TRBD2; J gene: TRBJ2-3; CDR3 length: 16; CDR3 protein: CASSLMAAGGTDTQYF; CDR3 DNA: TGTGCCAGCAGCTTGATGGCAGCGGGAGGCACAGATACGCAGTATTTT
clone size: NA; V gene: TRBV11-2; D gene: NA; J gene: TRBJ1-4; CDR3 length: 17; CDR3 protein: CASSLGPGQPTNEKLFF; CDR3 DNA: TGTGCCAGCAGCCTAGGACCCGGACAGCCAACTAATGAAAAACTGTTTTTT
clone size: NA; V gene: TRBV28; D gene: NA; J gene: TRBJ2-4; CDR3 length: 10; CDR3 protein: CALKVGIQYF; CDR3 DNA: TGTGCCTTAAAAGTTGGCATTCAGTACTTC
clone size: few; V gene: TRBV28; D gene: NA; J gene: TRBJ1-5; CDR3 length: 11; CDR3 protein: CASSPDQPQHF; CDR3 DNA: TGTGCCAGCAGTCCTGATCAGCCCCAGCATTTT
clone size: NA; V gene: TRBV5-1; D gene: NA; J gene: TRBJ2-7; CDR3 length: 14; CDR3 protein: CASSLGSNSYEQYF; CDR3 DNA: TGCGCCAGCAGCTTGGGTAGCAACTCCTACGAGCAGTACTTC
clone size: NA; V gene: TRBV7-9; D gene: NA; J gene: TRBJ2-7; CDR3 length: 12; CDR3 protein: CASSLTGGEQYF; CDR3 DNA: TGTGCCAGCAGCCTGACAGGTGGCGAGCAGTACTTC
clone size: few; V gene: TRBV27; D gene: TRBD2; J gene: TRBJ2-7; CDR3 length: 11; CDR3 protein: CAIRWRGEQYF; CDR3 DNA: TGTGCCATCAGGTGGCGGGGGGAGCAGTACTTC
clone size: once; V gene: TRBV4-2; D gene: NA; J gene: TRBJ2-1; CDR3 length: 15; CDR3 protein: CASSQDTGADNEQFF; CDR3 DNA: TGTGCCAGCAGCCAAGATACGGGAGCAGACAATGAGCAGTTCTTC
clone size: NA; V gene: TRBV16; D gene: NA; J gene: TRBJ1-3; CDR3 length: 15; CDR3 protein: CASSQWGPSGNTIYF; CDR3 DNA: TGTGCCAGCAGCCAATGGGGGCCCTCTGGAAACACCATATATTTT
clone size: NA; V gene: TRBV2; D gene: NA; J gene: TRBJ1-4; CDR3 length: 16; CDR3 protein: CASSEGTAATNEKLFF; CDR3 DNA: TGTGCCAGCAGTGAAGGGACAGCTGCAACTAATGAAAAACTGTTTTTT
clone size: NA; V gene: TRBV19; D gene: NA; J gene: TRBJ2-7; CDR3 length: 15; CDR3 protein: CASSIVSGQRYEQYF; CDR3 DNA: TGTGCCAGTAGTATAGTGTCTGGGCAACGCTACGAGCAGTACTTC
clone size: NA; V gene: TRBV29-1; D gene: TRBD1; J gene: TRBJ1-1; CDR3 length: 13; CDR3 protein: CSVEGQGGTEAFF; CDR3 DNA: TGCAGCGTTGAGGGACAGGGCGGCACTGAAGCTTTCTTT
clone size: NA; V gene: TRBV2; D gene: NA; J gene: TRBJ2-6; CDR3 length: 15; CDR3 protein: CASSDSGAGANVLTF; CDR3 DNA: TGTGCCAGCAGTGATTCGGGGGCTGGGGCCAACGTCCTGACTTTC
clone size: NA; V gene: TRBV4-1; D gene: NA; J gene: TRBJ1-5; CDR3 length: 14; CDR3 protein: CASSQTGKDQPQHF; CDR3 DNA: TGCGCCAGCAGCCAAACAGGGAAAGATCAGCCCCAGCATTTT
clone size: once; V gene: TRBV7-6; D gene: TRBD2; J gene: TRBJ2-3; CDR3 length: 14; CDR3 protein: CASSLFGGRDTQYF; CDR3 DNA: TGTGCCAGCAGCTTATTCGGCGGGAGAGATACGCAGTATTTT
clone size: NA; V gene: TRBV9; D gene: NA; J gene: TRBJ2-3; CDR3 length: 14; CDR3 protein: CASSVGIAPDTQYF; CDR3 DNA: TGTGCCAGCAGCGTAGGAATCGCGCCAGATACGCAGTATTTT
clone size: NA; V gene: TRBV6-1; D gene: NA; J gene: TRBJ2-1; CDR3 length: 13; CDR3 protein: CASSEDQYNEQFF; CDR3 DNA: TGTGCCAGCAGTGAAGATCAATACAATGAGCAGTTCTTC
clone size: once; V gene: TRBV19; D gene: NA; J gene: TRBJ1-1; CDR3 length: 13; CDR3 protein: CASRRSGLTEAFF; CDR3 DNA: TGTGCCAGTAGAAGGTCGGGGCTCACTGAAGCTTTCTTT
clone size: few; V gene: TRBV30; D gene: NA; J gene: TRBJ1-3; CDR3 length: 12; CDR3 protein: CAWSVFGNTIYF; CDR3 DNA: TGTGCCTGGAGTGTTTTTGGAAACACCATATATTTT
clone size: NA; V gene: TRBV28; D gene: NA; J gene: TRBJ1-1; CDR3 length: 14; CDR3 protein: CASSFSMGFTEAFF; CDR3 DNA: TGTGCCAGCAGTTTTAGTATGGGGTTCACTGAAGCTTTCTTT
clone size: NA; V gene: TRBV6-6; D gene: NA; J gene: TRBJ1-1; CDR3 length: 13; CDR3 protein: CASRSSGNTEAFF; CDR3 DNA: TGTGCCAGCAGATCTTCAGGGAACACTGAAGCTTTCTTT
clone size: NA; V gene: TRBV4-1; D gene: TRBD2; J gene: TRBJ2-3; CDR3 length: 17; CDR3 protein: CASSQRPQRGSTDTQYF; CDR3 DNA: TGCGCCAGCAGCCAACGGCCCCAGCGGGGAAGCACAGATACGCAGTATTTT
clone size: NA; V gene: TRBV9; D gene: NA; J gene: TRBJ2-7; CDR3 length: 13; CDR3 protein: CASSVEGRDEQYF; CDR3 DNA: TGTGCCAGCAGCGTAGAAGGTCGGGACGAGCAGTACTTC
clone size: NA; V gene: TRBV29-1; D gene: TRBD1; J gene: TRBJ2-7; CDR3 length: 14; CDR3 protein: CSVEDPGQGMEQYF; CDR3 DNA: TGCAGCGTTGAAGATCCGGGACAGGGTATGGAGCAGTACTTC
clone size: NA; V gene: TRBV6-4; D gene: TRBD2; J gene: TRBJ2-7; CDR3 length: 15; CDR3 protein: CASSDSGLAGDEQYF; CDR3 DNA: TGTGCCAGCAGTGACTCGGGACTAGCGGGGGACGAGCAGTACTTC
clone size: NA; V gene: TRBV13; D gene: TRBD1; J gene: TRBJ2-3; CDR3 length: 14; CDR3 protein: CASTGTASTDTQYF; CDR3 DNA: TGTGCCAGCACCGGGACAGCTAGCACAGATACGCAGTATTTT
clone size: NA; V gene: TRBV27; D gene: TRBD2; J gene: TRBJ2-7; CDR3 length: 15; CDR3 protein: CASSQAGVAGYEQYF; CDR3 DNA: TGTGCCAGCAGTCAGGCGGGGGTGGCAGGTTACGAGCAGTACTTC
clone size: NA; V gene: TRBV7-9; D gene: NA; J gene: TRBJ1-4; CDR3 length: 14; CDR3 protein: CASSLANSNEKLFF; CDR3 DNA: TGTGCCAGCAGCTTAGCCAACAGTAATGAAAAACTGTTTTTT
clone size: NA; V gene: TRBV27; D gene: NA; J gene: TRBJ1-4; CDR3 length: 15; CDR3 protein: CASSPSSNIDEKLFF; CDR3 DNA: TGTGCCAGCAGTCCGTCGAGTAACATCGATGAAAAACTGTTTTTT
clone size: NA; V gene: TRBV28; D gene: NA; J gene: TRBJ1-5; CDR3 length: 14; CDR3 protein: CASRRGYSNQPQHF; CDR3 DNA: TGTGCCAGCAGACGGGGGTATAGCAATCAGCCCCAGCATTTT
clone size: NA; V gene: TRBV28; D gene: NA; J gene: TRBJ2-3; CDR3 length: 15; CDR3 protein: CASSPQGEGTDTQYF; CDR3 DNA: TGTGCCAGCAGCCCGCAGGGGGAGGGCACAGATACGCAGTATTTT
clone size: NA; V gene: TRBV2; D gene: TRBD1; J gene: TRBJ2-5; CDR3 length: 16; CDR3 protein: CASSGSRGLDMETQYF; CDR3 DNA: TGTGCCAGCAGTGGTTCCAGGGGGTTGGATATGGAGACCCAGTACTTC
clone size: once; V gene: TRBV29-1; D gene: NA; J gene: TRBJ1-2; CDR3 length: 12; CDR3 protein: CSVEGTPKGYTF; CDR3 DNA: TGCAGCGTTGAGGGGACCCCAAAAGGCTACACCTTC
clone size: NA; V gene: TRBV28; D gene: NA; J gene: TRBJ1-5; CDR3 length: 15; CDR3 protein: CASSSGTTDNQPQHF; CDR3 DNA: TGTGCCAGCAGTTCCGGCACGACAGACAATCAGCCCCAGCATTTT
clone size: NA; V gene: TRBV6-5; D gene: TRBD1; J gene: TRBJ1-2; CDR3 length: 16; CDR3 protein: CASSYLSPGGDYGYTF; CDR3 DNA: TGTGCCAGCAGTTACTTGTCCCCAGGGGGGGACTATGGCTACACCTTC
clone size: NA; V gene: TRBV7-9; D gene: NA; J gene: TRBJ2-1; CDR3 length: 16; CDR3 protein: CASTGYSGLLYNEQFF; CDR3 DNA: TGTGCCAGCACCGGTTATAGCGGACTCCTTTACAATGAGCAGTTCTTC